This paragraph covers one TCR beta chain sequence. Its antigen remains unidentified. Unique molecular identifiers were used to barcode this TCRbeta library. TCRdb ran MiXCR on the PCR reads and lists one entry per CDR3 protein. The sample contains approximately 500,000 distinct CDR3 sequences, over 20% of which appear only once. The data are from a study of T-cell reconstitution after alpha-beta-depleted transplantation in children. Study observations and caveats: A year post-transplant, T-cell counts and diversity derived mostly from newly produced T cells. Several hundred graft clones that had expanded were reportedly the source of alpha-beta T cells about two months after transplant.

V gave up 1 base and J gave up 4 bases, with 3 bases separating them. Germline loops: CDR1 SNHLY, CDR2 FYNNEI. The CDR3 is made up of 12 amino acids. The source material was PBMCs, sampled before TCRalphabeta/CD19-depleted stem cell transplant. The chain combines TRBV2 with TRBJ2-3; D not resolved. The TCR sequence derives from a boy under two years old with Wiskott-Aldrich syndrome, due to receive a stem cell transplant. CDR3 loop: CASSEVADTQYF. The CDR3 nucleotides are TGTGCCAGCAGTGAAGTCGCAGATACGCAGTATTTT.